Following are 15 T cell receptor beta chains from one sample sequenced in a study of metastatic and nonmetastatic thyroid tumors. All patients reached thyroid surgery having received no treatment beforehand. TCRdb re-analyzed the PCR reads using MiXCR. This table has roughly 4,700 clones, 29% appearing once. What was sequenced was adjacent normal tissue. Source of these receptors: a female donor with papillary thyroid cancer or a benign thyroid nodule (not recorded which). Some clones in this sample may be carry-over from other donors' samples.

This clone occurred a few times. The J gene is TRBJ1-1, the V gene TRBV28; D may be TRBD1 (6 bases). The germline V gene encodes CDR1 MDHEN and CDR2 SYDVKM. V dropped 8 bases and J dropped 0 bases, with 13 bases sitting between them. This CDR3 has 14 amino acids. As DNA, the CDR3 is TGTGCCAGCCTGCAGGGGAGCATGAACACTGAAGCTTTCTTT. Protein sequence: CASLQGSMNTEAFF.

V is TRBV11-2 and J is TRBJ2-7, with no clear D. Germline V lookup: CDR1 SGHAT, CDR2 FQNNGV. V was pared by 1 base and J by 5 bases, with 12 bases between. The CDR3 has 14 residues. This CDR3 is CASSLAGREDEQYF. The CDR3, as DNA: TGTGCCAGCAGCTTAGCGGGCAGAGAGGACGAGCAGTACTTC.

This rearrangement joins TRBV6-1 to TRBJ2-7; TRBD2 agrees at 10 bases. V gave up 6 bases and J gave up 3 bases; unmatched junction bases: 5. Germline V gives CDR1 MNHNS, CDR2 SASEGT. The CDR3 contains 14 residues. CDR3 coding DNA: TGTGCCAGCAGGCCGCTAGCGGGAGTCTACGAGCAGTACTTC. Residues: CASRPLAGVYEQYF.

This chain connects TRBV20-1 to TRBJ2-3; 7 bases align to TRBD1. J was trimmed by 2 bases and V by 0 bases; bases with no gene match: 8. Per germline, CDR1 DFQATT and CDR2 SNEGSKA (reference sequence). The CDR3 is 16 amino acids. The CDR3 DNA sequence: TGCAGTGCTAGAGAGGGAGAGGGGGCTCTCACAGATACGCAGTATTTT. This gives the protein CSAREGEGALTDTQYF.

The V call is TRBV9, the J call TRBJ1-3; 8 bases are a match to TRBD1. This CDR3 comprises 15 residues. The trim removed 0 bases at V and 8 bases at J, leaving 7 bases unmatched. Per the germline V gene, CDR1 is SGDLS and CDR2 is YYNGEE. The CDR3 DNA follows: TGTGCCAGCAGCGTAGCGGACAGGGCACTCGACACCATATATTTT. It codes for CASSVADRALDTIYF.

The chain links TRBV11-2 to TRBJ2-7, with 7 bases that match TRBD2. Trimming cost V 5 bases and J 3 bases; bases outside gene matches: 10. Per germline, CDR1 SGHAT and CDR2 FQNNGV. The CDR3 runs to 15 residues. CDR3 residues: CASSVGAGTVYEQYF. CDR3 in DNA: TGTGCCAGCAGCGTAGGAGCGGGAACCGTCTACGAGCAGTACTTC.

The chain carries TRBV11-2 and TRBJ1-5, with D possibly matching TRBD1 (6 bases). Germline CDR1 reads SGHAT; CDR2 reads FQNNGV. There are 16 residues in the CDR3. Trimming removed 2 bases at V and 0 bases at J, with 11 bases between. The CDR3 loop is CASSLMGAGSNQPQHF. CDR3 nucleotides: TGTGCCAGCAGCTTAATGGGGGCGGGTAGCAATCAGCCCCAGCATTTT.

This clone is medium-sized. This chain links TRBV28 with TRBJ2-1, with D unclear. The CDR3 runs to 12 residues. Trimming shortened V by 5 bases and J by 6 bases, and 8 bases separated the two germline ends. Germline CDR1 MDHEN, CDR2 SYDVKM. The CDR3 nucleotides read TGTGCCAGCAGTATAGGGTCCAATGAGCAGTTCTTC. This translates into CASSIGSNEQFF.

This clone has ten or more counts. The rearrangement joins TRBV7-2 to TRBJ2-5; 7 nucleotides align to TRBD1. The V segment lost 5 bases and the J segment 6 bases; nucleotides outside the gene matches: 12. Germline loops: CDR1 SGHTA, CDR2 FQGNSA. The CDR3 is 15 residues long. The CDR3 sequence is CASSPRREGAQTQYF. The CDR3 DNA is TGTGCCAGCAGCCCAAGACGCGAGGGGGCACAGACCCAGTACTTC.

The chain recombines TRBV5-1 with TRBJ2-7; D may be TRBD2 (6 bases). This CDR3 region has 15 residues. V lost 3 bases and J lost 5, with 18 bases in between. The germline V gene encodes CDR1 SGHRS and CDR2 YFSETQ. CDR3 nucleotide sequence: TGCGCCAGCAGCTCGACTAACGGAGGGTCGAACGAGCAGTACTTC. As protein: CASSSTNGGSNEQYF.

This clone has more than one count but fewer than ten. The chain employs TRBV27 and TRBJ2-3; D is unresolved. Trimming pared 4 bases from V and 5 bases from J, leaving 4 bases between. This CDR3 comprises 11 residues. The germline CDR1 and CDR2 sequences are MNHEY and SMNVEV (reference sequence). CDR3: CASSYGDTQYF. The CDR3 bases are TGTGCCAGCAGTTATGGAGATACGCAGTATTTT.

The chain carries TRBV27 and TRBJ1-6, with D possibly being TRBD1 (5 bases). CDR3 length: 17 amino acids. Germline V gene lookup returns CDR1 MNHEY and CDR2 SMNVEV (reference sequence). Trimming cost V 4 bases and J 4 bases, with 17 bases left between them. CDR3 DNA: TGTGCCAGCAGTTCACACCCGGGACGGATGTATAATTCACCCCTCCACTTT. As protein: CASSSHPGRMYNSPLHF.

The chain joins TRBV6-2 or TRBV6-3 to TRBJ2-2, with 10 nucleotides matching TRBD1. The CDR3 extends over 15 amino acids. Germline V gives CDR1 MNHEY, CDR2 SVGEGT. The V segment lost 5 bases and the J segment 3 bases; nucleotides outside the gene matches: 3. The CDR3 DNA reads as TGTGCCAGCAGTGCTGGACAGGGGGACACCGGGGAGCTGTTTTTT. Its translation is CASSAGQGDTGELFF.

A few counts support this clone. Compared with germline, one end of the junction differs, possibly owing to a read error. The chain has TRBV7-2 and TRBJ2-6, with 8 bases matching TRBD1. Germline V lookup: CDR1 SGHTA, CDR2 FQGNSA. This CDR3 is 13 amino acids long. The DNA of the CDR3 is TGTGCCAGCAGCTTACAGGGGGCGAACGTCCTGACTTTC. This translates into CASSLQGANVLTF.

This clone was detected a few times. The J gene is TRBJ2-7, the V gene TRBV28; a possible D gene is TRBD1 (5 bases). Germline V gene sequence: CDR1 MDHEN, CDR2 SYDVKM. Trimming stripped 5 bases from V and 5 bases from J, with 19 bases between. The CDR3 contains 15 residues. The CDR3 coding sequence is TGTGCCAGCAGTCCAAGGCAGGGTATTCCCCACGAGCAGTACTTC. Its protein is CASSPRQGIPHEQYF.